These 21 T cell receptor beta chains came from one sample sequenced in a study of graft-versus-host responses after intestinal transplantation. Only in-frame clones appear in the TCRdb table, and some are missing; sequencing was by immunoSEQ multiplex PCR. The sample contains 14,000 or so clones, 87% of which appear only once. The source material was bone marrow, sampled around 120 days after intestinal transplantation. These receptors were taken from a human patient who received an intestinal transplant, so some T cells may come from the graft donor.

The chain uses TRBV28 and TRBJ2-7; 15 bases fit TRBD2. This CDR3 comprises 17 residues. Trimming took 2 bases from V and 0 from J; bases not matched to a gene: 2. Germline V CDR1 and CDR2: MDHEN, SYDVKM. In DNA, the CDR3 is TGTGCCAGCAGTTTAAAGGGACTAGCGGGAGGCTCCTACGAGCAGTACTTC. Its translation is CASSLKGLAGGSYEQYF.

V gene TRBV4-1 combines with J gene TRBJ2-1; 8 bases line up with TRBD2. Germline CDR1 MGHRA, CDR2 YSYEKL. The ends lost 2 bases at V and 8 bases at J; junction bases unmatched: 5. The CDR3 covers 14 residues. The CDR3 loop reads CASSQFTSGDEQFF. As DNA, the CDR3 is TGCGCCAGCAGCCAATTTACTAGCGGCGATGAGCAGTTCTTC.

This clone has a single count. The V call is TRBV28, the J call TRBJ1-5; D call uncertain. Trimming shortened V by 7 bases and J by 2 bases, and 15 bases separated the two germline ends. Germline CDR1 reads MDHEN; CDR2 reads SYDVKM. The CDR3 is made up of 15 amino acids. The CDR3 spells CASNFRSSGNQPQHF. CDR3 sequence (DNA): TGTGCCAGCAACTTCAGGTCCTCGGGCAATCAGCCCCAGCATTTT.

The chain is built from TRBV14 and TRBJ2-5; D is unclear. The CDR3 runs 16 residues. Trimming left V 3 bases short and J 0 bases short, with 14 bases between. Germline-derived CDR1 and CDR2 are SGHDN and FVKESK. This chain's CDR3 is CASSQRTAYYQETQYF. CDR3 sequence (DNA): TGTGCCAGCAGCCAGAGGACGGCCTACTACCAAGAGACCCAGTACTTC.

The rearrangement uses TRBV2 and TRBJ1-4, with a tentative D call TRBD1 (5 bases). The V gene lost 5 bases and the J gene lost 9 bases, with 16 bases spanning the gap. The CDR3 runs 14 residues. Germline values: CDR1 SNHLY, CDR2 FYNNEI. CDR3 residues: CASSTGASEKKLFF. The CDR3 nucleotides read TGTGCCAGCAGTACCGGGGCCTCCGAGAAAAAACTGTTTTTT.

The chain links TRBV13 to TRBJ1-2, with D perhaps TRBD1 (6 bases). CDR3 length equals 15 residues. Germline CDR1 and CDR2: PRHDT and FYEKMQ (reference sequence). V was pared by 4 bases and J by 0 bases, with 12 bases between. The CDR3 DNA is TGTGCCAGCAGCTCCTCCAGGGGCACTAACTATGGCTACACCTTC. Translation gives CASSSSRGTNYGYTF. Variable domain in full (rest from reference TRBV13 and TRBJ1-2): AAGVIQSPRHLIKEKRETATLKCYPIPRHDTVYWYQQGPGQDPQFLISFYEKMQSDKGSIPDRFSAQQFSDYHSELNMSSLELGDSALYFCASSSSRGTNYGYTFGSGTRLTVV.

This rearrangement joins TRBV27 to TRBJ2-1, with TRBD2 matching 12 bases. The germline V gene encodes CDR1 MNHEY and CDR2 SMNVEV (reference sequence). V shed 2 bases and J 7 bases; nucleotides not matched to a gene: 6. The CDR3 spans 16 residues. In nucleotides, the CDR3 is TGTGCCAGCAGTTTACCTAGCGGGAGGGGCTGGAATGAGCAGTTCTTC. Its protein product is CASSLPSGRGWNEQFF.

The chain has TRBV4-1 and TRBJ2-1, with D perhaps assigned TRBD1 or TRBD2 (5 bases each). This CDR3 has 17 amino acids. Germline CDR1 MGHRA, CDR2 YSYEKL. V was shortened by 1 base and J by 0 bases, with 13 bases between the two germline ends. This chain's CDR3 is CASSQARDLSSYNEQFF. CDR3 in DNA: TGCGCCAGCAGCCAAGCTCGGGACCTAAGCTCCTACAATGAGCAGTTCTTC.

The V call is TRBV15, the J call TRBJ2-2; 10 positions match TRBD2. The germline V gene encodes CDR1 LNHNV and CDR2 YYDKDF (reference sequence). The CDR3 loop spans 19 amino acids. V shed 8 bases, J shed 6 bases, and the junction held 21 bases outside the gene matches. DNA for the CDR3: TGTGCCACCCTCGAATCCCCCGATAAGCGGGAGGGTCGATCCGGGGAGCTGTTTTTT. Translation gives CATLESPDKREGRSGELFF.

The table lists this clone with a count of one. This chain uses TRBV9 with TRBJ2-1; TRBD1 agrees at 7 bases. The CDR3 totals 14 residues. Germline assignment: CDR1 SGDLS and CDR2 YYNGEE. With V trimmed by 0 bases and J by 7 bases, 4 bases remained unmatched. CDR3 DNA: TGTGCCAGCAGCGTAGGGCAGGGGGTGAATGAGCAGTTCTTC. Protein: CASSVGQGVNEQFF.

The chain carries TRBV5-1 and TRBJ2-3; TRBD2 agrees at 13 bases. The ends lost 5 bases at V and 4 bases at J; junction bases unmatched: 4. The CDR3 totals 15 residues. Germline CDR1 SGHRS, CDR2 YFSETQ. The CDR3 DNA is TGCGCCAGCAGATCCGGACTAGCGGGAGCAGATACGCAGTATTTT. Translation gives CASRSGLAGADTQYF.

The rearrangement links TRBV15 to TRBJ2-1, with 7 positions matching TRBD2. Germline CDR1 is LNHNV and CDR2 is YYDKDF (reference sequence). CDR3 length equals 17 residues. The trim removed 2 bases at V and 1 base at J, leaving 8 bases unmatched. CDR3 DNA sequence: TGTGCCACCAGCAGAACCCGGGAGGTCCTTTCCTACAATGAGCAGTTCTTC. Its protein product is CATSRTREVLSYNEQFF.

This chain uses TRBV7-2 with TRBJ1-2; 8 bases fit TRBD1. The CDR3 has 13 amino acids. Trimming at V came to 3 bases and at J to 5 bases, leaving 2 bases not matched to a gene. Germline CDR1 and CDR2: SGHTA and FQGNSA. The CDR3 sequence: CASSLGQVYGYTF. CDR3 sequence (DNA): TGTGCCAGCAGCTTGGGACAGGTTTATGGCTACACCTTC.

The chain combines TRBV4-1 with TRBJ1-2; D ambiguous. Germline-derived CDR1 and CDR2 are MGHRA and YSYEKL. The CDR3 loop spans 13 amino acids. With 0 bases removed from V and 6 bases from J, the gap between germline ends came to 8 bases. The CDR3 bases are TGCGCCAGCAGCCAAGATTGGTCTAATGGCTACACCTTC. This codes for CASSQDWSNGYTF.

The chain carries TRBV11-2 and TRBJ2-7, with 8 bases aligning to TRBD2. CDR1 is SGHAT, CDR2 FQNNGV, per germline. The CDR3 has 15 amino acids. The V gene end was trimmed by 1 base and the J gene end by 3 bases; junction bases not matched to a gene: 5. In DNA form, the CDR3 reads TGTGCCAGCAGCTTAGCGTCTAGCGGGTTCTACGAGCAGTACTTC. Its protein product is CASSLASSGFYEQYF.

The DNA of the CDR3 is TGCGCCAGCAGCCAAGTGGCAGGGGGAAGCGACGAGCAGTACTTC. It yields the protein CASSQVAGGSDEQYF. The chain uses TRBV4-1 and TRBJ2-7, with 7 bases matching TRBD1. Trimming cost V 1 base and J 5 bases; bases outside gene matches: 8. This CDR3 is built from 15 residues. Germline loops: CDR1 MGHRA, CDR2 YSYEKL.

The chain joins TRBV9 to TRBJ2-3, with a weak D call TRBD2 (5 bases). V was cut by 0 bases and J by 2 bases, with 13 bases left in between. This CDR3 has 16 residues. Germline values: CDR1 SGDLS, CDR2 YYNGEE. CDR3 protein: CASSVASEDTTDTQYF. CDR3 DNA sequence: TGTGCCAGCAGCGTAGCCTCGGAGGATACCACAGATACGCAGTATTTT.

The chain combines TRBV28 with TRBJ2-1; 8 nucleotides align to TRBD2. This CDR3 has 15 amino acids. Germline CDR1 reads MDHEN; CDR2 reads SYDVKM. Trimming cost V 2 bases and J 2 bases; bases outside gene matches: 2. CDR3 sequence: CASSLKLAAYNEQFF. The CDR3 DNA reads TGTGCCAGCAGTTTAAAACTAGCGGCCTACAATGAGCAGTTCTTC.

The V gene is TRBV7-2, the J gene TRBJ1-5, with 10 bases matching TRBD1. V dropped 4 bases and J dropped 5; count of bases not matched to a gene: 11. The CDR3 is made up of 17 amino acids. The germline gives CDR1 SGHTA, CDR2 FQGNSA. CDR3 DNA: TGTGCCAGCAGCTCCACGTGGAGGGACAGGGGATATCAGCCCCAGCATTTT. Translating it yields CASSSTWRDRGYQPQHF.

A few counts support this clone. The chain couples TRBV11-2 to TRBJ2-5; weak D call: TRBD1 (5 bases). The CDR3 consists of 15 residues. Looked up from germline, CDR1 is SGHAT and CDR2 is FQNNGV. V shed 5 bases and J shed 9 bases, with 22 bases lying between them. DNA for the CDR3: TGTGCCAGCAGCCTCCCCAAGGGGCAGGTAGGAGCCCAGTACTTC. Residues: CASSLPKGQVGAQYF.

The chain recombines TRBV7-3 with TRBJ2-5, with 8 nucleotides matching TRBD2. This CDR3 has 15 amino acids. The germline V gene encodes CDR1 SGHTA and CDR2 FQGTGA. J was trimmed by 1 base and V by 2 bases; bases with no gene match: 3. The CDR3 bases are TGTGCCAGCAGCTTACTAGCGGGCCCCCAAGAGACCCAGTACTTC. Its translation is CASSLLAGPQETQYF.